In its sample, the clone carrying this T cell receptor beta chain was seen many times. Its specificity is unknown. The data belong to a study of human T cells and chemical hapten exposure. One entry per CDR3 protein, called by TCRdb with MiXCR from the RACE reads. The sample contains some 190,000 distinct CDR3 sequences, approximately 20% of which appear only once. Study-wide results and caveats: Expanded TCRs were compared with controls, and the expanded TCRs formed significantly more large CDR3 similarity clusters. Among TCRs, those above 1 in 1000 frequency were unaffected by DPC sensitization. The donors suffered from alopecia, so their immune response may not match that of healthy people.

The time point denotes: patch test 1, 2 weeks after DPC sensitization. Documented treatment: therapeutic diphenylcyclopropenone sensitization with weekly scalp DPC. The clonotype comes from a woman in her 50s with alopecia areata. Some clones in this sample may be carry-over from other donors' samples. The starting material was whole blood, obtained in connection with sensitization to the hapten diphenylcyclopropenone (DPC).

CDR3 coding DNA: TGTGCCAGCAGATTTTCGGGAAACACTGAAGCTTTCTTT. It codes for CASRFSGNTEAFF. V is TRBV25-1 and J is TRBJ1-1; no clear D. This CDR3 is built from 13 residues. The V gene lost 6 bases and the J gene lost 2 bases, with 10 bases spanning the gap. CDR1 is MGHDK and CDR2 is SYGVNS in the germline V gene.